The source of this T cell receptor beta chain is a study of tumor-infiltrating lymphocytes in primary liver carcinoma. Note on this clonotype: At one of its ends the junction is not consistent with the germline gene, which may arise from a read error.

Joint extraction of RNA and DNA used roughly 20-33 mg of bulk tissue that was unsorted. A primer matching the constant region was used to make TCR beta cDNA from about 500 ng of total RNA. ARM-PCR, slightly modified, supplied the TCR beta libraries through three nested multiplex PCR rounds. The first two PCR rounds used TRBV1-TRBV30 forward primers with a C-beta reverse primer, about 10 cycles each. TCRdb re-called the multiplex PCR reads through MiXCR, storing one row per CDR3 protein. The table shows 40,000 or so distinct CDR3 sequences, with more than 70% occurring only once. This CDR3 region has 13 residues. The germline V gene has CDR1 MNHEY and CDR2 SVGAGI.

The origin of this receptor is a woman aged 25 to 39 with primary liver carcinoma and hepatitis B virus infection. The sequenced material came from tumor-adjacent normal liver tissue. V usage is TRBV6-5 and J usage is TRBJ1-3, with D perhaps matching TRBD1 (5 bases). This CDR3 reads CASRENSGNTIYF. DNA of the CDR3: TGTGCTAGCAGGGAGAACTCTGGAAACACCATATATTTT.